The rows below give T cell receptor beta chains drawn from one sample of a study of PD-L1 blockade in urothelial cancer. The method was immunoSEQ multiplex PCR; TCRdb's version includes in-frame clones alone and lacks a portion of them. The top ten hold approximately 0.89% of the sample, which has around 80,000 clones, around 93% seen once. Sequenced material: PBMCs, taken around atezolizumab (anti-PD-L1) treatment. Receptors were obtained from a woman of 80 years or more with urothelial cancer. Each CDR3 is given with its conserved first and last residue. D genes are given only for firm matches. Size values are once, few and many counts, or a class for expanded clones, and some rows have none.

cdr3_aa: CASRHRGPGSYEQYF
cdr3_nt: TGTGCCAGCAGACACAGGGGGCCAGGGAGCTACGAGCAGTACTTC
clone_size: -
j_call: TRBJ2-7
d_call: TRBD1
v_call: TRBV6-1

cdr3_aa: CASSLPGQHTDTQYF
cdr3_nt: TGTGCCAGCAGTCTGCCGGGACAGCATACAGATACGCAGTATTTT
clone_size: few
j_call: TRBJ2-3
d_call: TRBD1
v_call: TRBV27

cdr3_aa: CASSEGTRGYTF
cdr3_nt: TGTGCCAGCAGTGAGGGGACACGGGGCTACACCTTC
clone_size: -
j_call: TRBJ1-2
d_call: -
v_call: TRBV2

cdr3_aa: CASSQLLGGVSYNEQFF
cdr3_nt: TGTGCCAGCAGCCAACTCCTAGGGGGGGTCTCTTATAATGAGCAGTTCTTC
clone_size: few
j_call: TRBJ2-1
d_call: -
v_call: TRBV14

cdr3_aa: CASTQYLGEQFF
cdr3_nt: TGTGCCAGCACTCAGTATCTAGGCGAGCAGTTCTTC
clone_size: -
j_call: TRBJ2-1
d_call: -
v_call: TRBV6-1

cdr3_aa: CASSINSGTGYGYTF
cdr3_nt: TGCGCCAGCAGCATAAACTCCGGGACAGGATATGGCTACACCTTC
clone_size: -
j_call: TRBJ1-2
d_call: TRBD1
v_call: TRBV5-1

cdr3_aa: CASSRGLAGAAENIQYF
cdr3_nt: TGTGCCAGCAGCCGGGGACTAGCGGGGGCGGCGGAAAACATTCAGTACTTC
clone_size: -
j_call: TRBJ2-4
d_call: TRBD2
v_call: TRBV4-2

cdr3_aa: CASARAANEKLFF
cdr3_nt: TGTGCCAGCGCCAGGGCGGCTAATGAAAAACTGTTTTTT
clone_size: -
j_call: TRBJ1-4
d_call: -
v_call: TRBV7-3

cdr3_aa: CASGLGGDTEAFF
cdr3_nt: TGTGCTAGTGGACTGGGGGGGGACACTGAAGCTTTCTTT
clone_size: -
j_call: TRBJ1-1
d_call: -
v_call: TRBV12-5

cdr3_aa: CASSLGQSGANVLTF
cdr3_nt: TGTGCCAGCAGCTTAGGACAGTCTGGGGCCAACGTCCTGACTTTC
clone_size: -
j_call: TRBJ2-6
d_call: -
v_call: TRBV13

cdr3_aa: CASSLSGREETQYF
cdr3_nt: TGTGCCAGCAGTTTATCGGGCAGGGAAGAGACCCAGTACTTC
clone_size: once
j_call: TRBJ2-5
d_call: -
v_call: TRBV27

cdr3_aa: CASSDPLGLRAFF
cdr3_nt: TGTGCCAGCAGCGACCCCCTCGGACTTAGAGCTTTCTTT
clone_size: -
j_call: TRBJ1-1
d_call: -
v_call: TRBV28

cdr3_aa: CASSSSGLAGVRFF
cdr3_nt: TGTGCCAGCAGCTCATCGGGACTAGCGGGAGTTCGGTTCTTC
clone_size: -
j_call: TRBJ2-1
d_call: TRBD2
v_call: TRBV5-4

cdr3_aa: CASSGQAQGGQETQYF
cdr3_nt: TGTGCCAGCAGCGGACAGGCACAGGGAGGTCAAGAGACCCAGTACTTC
clone_size: -
j_call: TRBJ2-5
d_call: -
v_call: TRBV4-2

cdr3_aa: CASSYAGGRTEAFF
cdr3_nt: TGTGCCAGCAGTTACGCAGGGGGAAGGACTGAAGCTTTCTTT
clone_size: once
j_call: TRBJ1-1
d_call: TRBD1
v_call: TRBV6-6

cdr3_aa: CASSYSSLSGGGYTF
cdr3_nt: TGTGCCAGCAGTTACTCGAGTCTATCGGGGGGAGGCTACACCTTC
clone_size: -
j_call: TRBJ1-2
d_call: -
v_call: TRBV6-5

cdr3_aa: CASSSDRSSYNEQFF
cdr3_nt: TGTGCCAGCAGTTCCGACAGGAGCTCCTACAATGAGCAGTTCTTC
clone_size: -
j_call: TRBJ2-1
d_call: -
v_call: TRBV6-5

cdr3_aa: CASSVRGDEQFF
cdr3_nt: TGTGCCAGTAGTGTCAGGGGTGATGAGCAGTTCTTC
clone_size: -
j_call: TRBJ2-1
d_call: -
v_call: TRBV19

cdr3_aa: CASSGTGTPSYNEQFF
cdr3_nt: TGTGCCAGCAGCGGAACCGGGACACCCTCCTACAATGAGCAGTTCTTC
clone_size: -
j_call: TRBJ2-1
d_call: -
v_call: TRBV5-5

cdr3_aa: CASSSDSYGYTF
cdr3_nt: TGTGCCAGCAGCTCTGACTCTTATGGCTACACCTTC
clone_size: -
j_call: TRBJ1-2
d_call: -
v_call: TRBV7-8

cdr3_aa: CASSQGQGFEQYF
cdr3_nt: TGTGCCAGCTCGCAAGGACAGGGATTCGAGCAGTACTTC
clone_size: -
j_call: TRBJ2-7
d_call: TRBD1
v_call: TRBV18

cdr3_aa: CASSFGQGRTGELFF
cdr3_nt: TGCGCCAGCAGCTTCGGACAGGGGCGTACCGGGGAGCTGTTTTTT
clone_size: -
j_call: TRBJ2-2
d_call: TRBD1
v_call: TRBV5-1

cdr3_aa: CASSPSQETQYF
cdr3_nt: TGCGCCAGCAGCCCGTCCCAAGAGACCCAGTACTTC
clone_size: -
j_call: TRBJ2-5
d_call: -
v_call: TRBV5-1

cdr3_aa: CATTPEAGNTEAFF
cdr3_nt: TGTGCCACCACTCCGGAGGCCGGGAACACTGAAGCTTTCTTT
clone_size: few
j_call: TRBJ1-1
d_call: -
v_call: TRBV15

cdr3_aa: CASSYPTGGINNEQFF
cdr3_nt: TGTGCCAGCAGCTACCCAACGGGAGGGATAAACAATGAGCAGTTCTTC
clone_size: once
j_call: TRBJ2-1
d_call: TRBD2
v_call: TRBV7-3

cdr3_aa: CASSVLEGAYGYTF
cdr3_nt: TGTGCCAGCAGCGTACTGGAGGGGGCCTATGGCTACACCTTC
clone_size: few
j_call: TRBJ1-2
d_call: TRBD1
v_call: TRBV9

cdr3_aa: CASRAGVQPQHF
cdr3_nt: TGTGCCAGTAGGGCAGGGGTTCAGCCCCAGCATTTT
clone_size: -
j_call: TRBJ1-5
d_call: -
v_call: TRBV19

cdr3_aa: CASSLGLAGEGDTQYF
cdr3_nt: TGTGCCAGCAGCTTAGGACTAGCGGGAGAGGGGGATACGCAGTATTTT
clone_size: -
j_call: TRBJ2-3
d_call: TRBD2
v_call: TRBV13

cdr3_aa: CASSSADRTGNTEAFF
cdr3_nt: TGCGCCAGCAGCTCCGCAGACAGAACAGGGAACACTGAAGCTTTCTTT
clone_size: -
j_call: TRBJ1-1
d_call: -
v_call: TRBV5-1